What follows are 16 T cell receptor beta chains derived from one specimen sequenced in a study of shared T cell receptors in the human thymus. Generated by immunoSEQ multiplex PCR, the TCRdb table keeps only in-frame clones and is missing some. The data contain hundreds of thousands of clones, around nine tenths of them singletons. The same specimen was also included in a second study, on human thymus T cells.

Sequencing input: thymocytes. The receptors derive from a boy under two years old with a congenital heart defect.

J is TRBJ2-2 and V is TRBV2; TRBD2 matches 12 bases. The germline V gene encodes CDR1 SNHLY and CDR2 FYNNEI. The CDR3 has 19 residues. The trim removed 6 bases at V and 2 bases at J, leaving 13 bases unmatched. The CDR3 DNA is TGTGCCAGCAGCCGAGCCCCTAGCGGGAGGGCCGGAAACACCGGGGAGCTGTTTTTT. Its translation: CASSRAPSGRAGNTGELFF.

The V gene is TRBV7-6, the J gene TRBJ1-4; TRBD1 agrees at 10 bases. The V and J ends lost 1 base and 2 bases, in that order; junction bases with no gene match: 7. From germline, CDR1 is SGHVS and CDR2 FNYEAQ. This CDR3 comprises 18 residues. The CDR3 DNA follows: TGTGCCAGCAGCTTAGGGCAGGGACAGGGGTATACTAATGAAAAACTGTTTTTT. It codes for CASSLGQGQGYTNEKLFF.

The chain links TRBV6-1 to TRBJ1-5, with 7 bases matching TRBD1. There are 17 residues in the CDR3. Germline-derived CDR1 and CDR2 are MNHNS and SASEGT. V lost 4 bases, J lost 2 bases, and 11 bases stayed unmatched. CDR3 protein: CASSVRQGWVGNQPQHF. The DNA of the CDR3 is TGTGCCAGCAGTGTTCGACAGGGCTGGGTTGGCAATCAGCCCCAGCATTTT.

This clone was seen a single time. J is TRBJ2-7 and V is TRBV11-2; no definite D call. The CDR3 has 12 amino acids. Germline V CDR1 and CDR2: SGHAT, FQNNGV. The V end lost 5 bases, the J end lost 7 bases, and 12 bases lay between the germline ends. The CDR3 here is CASSRTTKEQYF. The CDR3 nucleotides read TGTGCCAGCAGCCGAACTACTAAAGAGCAGTACTTC.

The chain is built from TRBV28 and TRBJ2-1; possibly TRBD2 for D (5 bases). V lost 2 bases and J lost 8, with 28 bases in between. From germline, CDR1 is MDHEN and CDR2 SYDVKM. The CDR3 consists of 19 residues. The CDR3 bases are TGTGCCAGCAGTTTACCCCCCACGGAGGCTCGGAGGTTTCGCGATGAGCAGTTCTTC. Its protein is CASSLPPTEARRFRDEQFF.

The V gene is TRBV6-5, the J gene TRBJ1-3, with D unclear. CDR3 length: 14 residues. Germline V gene sequence: CDR1 MNHEY, CDR2 SVGAGI. V gave up 0 bases and J gave up 8 bases, with 11 bases separating them. CDR3 nucleotide sequence: TGTGCCAGCAGTTACTCCGGGGAAGCGGACACCATATATTTT. This encodes CASSYSGEADTIYF.

This clone was detected only a few times. The genes are TRBV5-4 and TRBJ2-4; D is possibly TRBD2 (7 bases). Germline CDR1 reads SGHNT; CDR2 reads YYREEE (reference sequence). V lost 4 bases, J lost 0 bases, and 17 bases lay in between. There are 17 residues in the CDR3. The CDR3 spells CASSNTGGPLAKNIQYF. The CDR3 region has the DNA TGTGCCAGCAGCAACACCGGGGGGCCTTTAGCCAAAAACATTCAGTACTTC. Using reference TRBV5-4 and TRBJ2-4 for the parts outside the CDR3, the full variable domain is ETGVTQSPTHLIKTRGQQVTLRCSSQSGHNTVSWYQQALGQGPQFIFQYYREEENGRGNFPPRFSGLQFPNYSSELNVNALELDDSALYLCASSNTGGPLAKNIQYFGAGTRLSVL.

The rearrangement links TRBV28 to TRBJ2-1; maybe TRBD1 (6 bases). Germline assignment: CDR1 MDHEN and CDR2 SYDVKM. CDR3 length equals 13 residues. The germline V and J ends were trimmed by 5 bases and 3 bases, with 8 bases remaining between them. The CDR3 here is CASSPRGYNEQFF. The CDR3 coding sequence is TGTGCCAGCAGTCCCAGGGGCTACAATGAGCAGTTCTTC.

The genes are TRBV10-1 and TRBJ2-7; D may be TRBD1 (6 bases). V lost 7 bases and J 4 bases, leaving 29 bases between the germline ends. Per germline, CDR1 WNHNN and CDR2 SYGVQD (reference sequence). The CDR3 consists of 18 residues. The CDR3 sequence: CASTQGPQGFSHLYEQYF. Written as DNA, the CDR3 is TGCGCCAGCACCCAGGGGCCGCAGGGGTTTTCCCACTTATACGAGCAGTACTTC.

The chain combines TRBV27 with TRBJ2-1; 7 bases map to TRBD2. This CDR3 is 15 amino acids long. Germline loops: CDR1 MNHEY, CDR2 SMNVEV (reference sequence). V shed 4 bases and J 1 base; nucleotides not matched to a gene: 4. This chain's CDR3 is CASSSTSPSYNEQFF. CDR3 DNA sequence: TGTGCCAGCAGTTCGACTAGCCCTTCCTACAATGAGCAGTTCTTC.

The gene calls are TRBV5-1 and TRBJ2-2; TRBD1 is a possible D gene (6 bases). This CDR3 contains 16 residues. Germline CDR1 SGHRS, CDR2 YFSETQ. The V gene lost 3 bases and the J gene lost 4 bases, with 16 bases spanning the gap. CDR3 loop: CASSSGTRKGTGELFF. The CDR3 DNA sequence: TGCGCCAGCAGCTCCGGGACAAGAAAGGGCACCGGGGAGCTGTTTTTT.

In DNA, the CDR3 is TGTGCCAGCAGCTTACTGAGGGGGCCGTCGTCTGGAAACACCATATATTTT. It translates to CASSLLRGPSSGNTIYF. The V gene is TRBV13, the J gene TRBJ1-3, with TRBD1 identical over 7 bases. The CDR3 spans 17 residues. Germline V gene sequence: CDR1 PRHDT, CDR2 FYEKMQ (reference sequence). V gave up 2 bases and J gave up 1 base; unmatched junction bases: 8.

The rearrangement uses TRBV5-6 and TRBJ2-7; the D gene is possibly TRBD2 (6 bases). In germline, CDR1 is SGHDT, CDR2 YYEEEE. Trimming removed 0 bases at V and 0 bases at J, with 13 bases between. The CDR3 extends over 16 amino acids. The CDR3 region has the DNA TGTGCCAGCAGCTTGGGGTTAGCGGTTAGCTCCTACGAGCAGTACTTC. Residues: CASSLGLAVSSYEQYF.

The chain uses TRBV5-1 and TRBJ1-4, with TRBD1 identical over 7 bases. CDR3 length equals 16 residues. Germline V gene sequence: CDR1 SGHRS, CDR2 YFSETQ. J lost 3 bases, V lost 4 bases, and 9 bases had no gene match. In DNA form, the CDR3 reads TGCGCCAGCAGCCAAACGACAGGGCGGCCTAATGAAAAACTGTTTTTT. Translated, it gives CASSQTTGRPNEKLFF.

The chain couples TRBV12-5 to TRBJ2-3; a weak D match, TRBD2 (7 bases). Trimming shortened V by 7 bases and J by 0 bases, and 17 bases separated the two germline ends. Germline CDR1 LGHNT, CDR2 FRNRAP. The CDR3 is 16 residues long. Here the CDR3 DNA reads TGTGCTAGTGCCGACGGGGGGCCGACTAGCACAGATACGCAGTATTTT. Protein product: CASADGGPTSTDTQYF.

This chain joins TRBV19 and TRBJ2-7, with 12 bases aligning to TRBD2. Germline V CDR1 and CDR2: LNHDA, SQIVND (reference sequence). The V and J ends lost 1 base and 0 bases, in that order; junction bases with no gene match: 10. The CDR3 spans 19 residues. CDR3 amino acids: CASSIGTSGILPSSYEQYF. The CDR3 coding sequence is TGTGCCAGTAGTATAGGGACTAGCGGGATTTTACCCAGCTCCTACGAGCAGTACTTC.